This TCR beta chain came from a study of OX40 agonist ivuxolimab in advanced cancers. Study-level background: Antecedent anti-PD-1, anti-PD-L1 or anti-CTLA-4 therapy was permissible, with roughly 36% having received some.

The CDR3 sequence is 16 residues long. Germline loops: CDR1 MDHEN, CDR2 SYDVKM. V was clipped by 4 bases and J by 3 bases, with 15 bases between them. The data were produced by immunoSEQ multiplex PCR, yet TCRdb's version contains in-frame clones alone and is incomplete. The sample comprises some 120,000 clones, about nine tenths of which are singletons, and 0.65% to 0.9% rests with the top ten. This clonotype was sampled from an adult with an advanced solid tumor such as melanoma, head and neck, liver or kidney cancer. The sequencing used CD4+ or CD8+ T cells sorted from blood, collected in a trial of the OX40 agonist ivuxolimab. This chain links TRBV28 with TRBJ2-2, with D possibly matching TRBD1 (5 bases). CDR3 bases: TGTGCCAGCAGTTCCCAACTCAGGGTAGACACCGGGGAGCTGTTTTTT. Translation: CASSSQLRVDTGELFF.